This TCR beta chain was sequenced for a study of T cell responses to AZD1222 COVID-19 vaccine (dated by TCRdb to 2020 to 2023). Context from the whole study: AZD1222 recipients with second doses at about 4 weeks or about 12 weeks were pooled, because spike-specific TCR depth and breadth did not differ between schedules. TCR sequencing was performed for more than 230 trial participants, of whom 200 to 210 were given two doses of AZD1222 and some 26 were given two doses of MenACWY control vaccine. Enrollment into the trials was organized by age into subgroups of 18-55, 56-69 and 70-plus years, and those subgroups contained approximately 150, 30 and 60 TCR-sequenced participants, respectively. On the study overall, not on this receptor specifically: In the small 56-69-year group, the increase in depth fell short of significance, most likely because of low power. Participants were mostly white British, with more females than males. The authors suggested clonal diversity may have been underestimated. After two AZD1222 doses, spike-specific TCR breadth and depth were significantly higher than at day 0 and than in MenACWY recipients. Vaccine-associated CD4 TCRs spanned the whole spike protein, with dominant responses in regions 160-218 and 743-854. Because no samples from the day 14 peak response were available, repertoires could be characterized only after the peak T cell response. Conclusions about previously exposed vaccinees are limited, since just five to seven AZD1222 recipients were seropositive for SARS-CoV-2 at baseline. Epitopes outside the regions mutated in the B.1.351 and B.1.1.7 variants were reportedly recognized by nearly half of the unique spike-specific TCRs.

Note on this clone: Its specific antigen is unknown. It has no much larger one-base neighbor in the sample; base qualities were not kept.

The CDR3 regions of human TCRbeta chains were analyzed by immunosequencing. The original pipeline was this. Repertoire TCRs were matched against a reference library of SARS-CoV-2-specific TCRs generated with the MIRA antigen-specificity platform. Breadth meant the fraction of unique TCRs that were SARS-CoV-2-associated, whereas depth meant the fraction of total T cells that were SARS-CoV-2-associated. Using the MIRA data, every spike-specific TCR was mapped to the spike region that the TCR reacted to and assigned to either a CD4 or a CD8 class. Log10-transformed breadth and depth values were compared by one-way ANOVA with Sidak's multiple comparisons tests. TCRdb limited this immuneACCESS table to in-frame rearrangements with V and J called. A share of clones is missing; checked studies link under half to unresolved V genes, and the rest is unexplained. V, J and clone size reflect that table, while D and trimming were determined from the DNA. The sample contains under 130,000 clones, about 90% of them found a single time. The ten largest clones add up to 4.8% of the sample.

The germline V gene (reference sequence) yields GTSNPN for CDR1 and SVGIG for CDR2. Reading from cysteine to phenylalanine, the CDR3 counts 13 amino acids. Only CDR3 DNA is held: 39 bases, read in frame from base 1. V lost 2 bases and J lost 7 bases; the stretch between them is 9 bases long. The sample's time point label is to be understood as: baseline before first vaccination. Vaccinee samples came from UK trials COV001 and COV002, including a single-blind randomized controlled phase 2/3 trial of AZD1222 (ChAdOx1 nCoV-19) in healthy adults. For TCRbeta chain sequencing, PBMC samples from trial participants were taken at day 0 and at day 28 after the second dose.

The clonotype comes from an adult in good health. The source material was peripheral blood, sampled on day 0 of AZD1222 vaccination. The chain is made from TRBV30 and TRBJ1-6; the D gene identity is not certain. The CDR3 corresponds to CAWSSRSNSPLHF. In nucleotide form, the sequence is TGTGCCTGGAGTTCGAGGTCAAATTCACCCCTCCACTTT. With all but the CDR3 taken from the reference TRBV30 and TRBJ1-6 genes, the full variable domain is: SQTIHQWPATLVQPVGSPLSLECTVEGTSNPNLYWYRQAAGRGLQLLFYSVGIGQISSEVPQNLSASRPQDRQFILSSKKLLLSDSGFYLCAWSSRSNSPLHFGNGTRLTVT.